These T cell receptor beta chains were read from a single sample in a study of patients and donors after allogeneic stem cell transplantation. Via MiXCR, TCRdb re-called the RT-PCR reads, giving one row per CDR3 protein. The repertoire holds hundreds of thousands of distinct CDR3 sequences, with 16% as singletons. Sequenced material: blood, either unsorted or a sorted T cell fraction (not recorded which). These TCRs come from a human donor who was either an allogeneic HSCT recipient or a stem cell or donor lymphocyte infusion donor (not recorded which). It is not recorded whose cells these are; they may come from a transplant donor. Each CDR3 is given with its conserved first and last residue. The D gene is left open where the match is weak. Size values are once, few and many counts, or a class for expanded clones, and some rows have none.

size	V	length	J	D	CDR3	DNA
NA	TRBV10-3	13	TRBJ1-1	NA	CAIKVGSDTEAFF	TGTGCCATCAAAGTGGGAAGCGACACTGAAGCTTTCTTT
NA	TRBV4-2	16	TRBJ2-1	NA	CASSQEIPGSYNEQFF	TGTGCCAGCAGCCAAGAAATTCCGGGCTCCTACAATGAGCAGTTCTTC
once	TRBV20-1	16	TRBJ1-2	TRBD1	CSARTTGTGVDYGYTF	TGCAGTGCTAGGACAACCGGGACAGGGGTAGACTATGGCTACACCTTC
NA	TRBV29-1	14	TRBJ2-7	TRBD1	CSVEGPDRAYEQYF	TGCAGCGTTGAAGGTCCGGACAGGGCATACGAGCAGTACTTC
few	TRBV7-6	13	TRBJ2-2	NA	CASGRLLTGELFF	TGTGCCAGCGGCCGTCTACTGACCGGGGAGCTGTTTTTT
few	TRBV19	14	TRBJ2-7	NA	CASSIEASSYEQYF	TGTGCCAGTAGTATAGAGGCCAGCTCCTACGAGCAGTACTTC
NA	TRBV7-9	14	TRBJ1-4	NA	CASSLVGTPEKLFF	TGTGCCAGCAGCTTAGTCGGGACACCTGAAAAACTGTTTTTT
few	TRBV7-2	15	TRBJ1-5	NA	CASSRTGQSNQPQHF	TGTGCCAGCAGCCGTACCGGCCAAAGCAATCAGCCCCAGCATTTT
NA	TRBV20-1	16	TRBJ1-5	TRBD1	CSARGGTGGPNQPQHF	TGCAGTGCTAGAGGGGGGACAGGGGGCCCTAATCAGCCCCAGCATTTT
NA	TRBV7-9	13	TRBJ2-7	NA	CASSRARDSSEYF	TGTGCCAGCAGTCGTGCCCGGGACTCCAGTGAGTACTTC
few	TRBV7-8	15	TRBJ2-3	NA	CASSLAGGGPDTQYF	TGTGCCAGCAGCTTAGCGGGGGGAGGTCCAGATACGCAGTATTTT
NA	TRBV12-3/TRBV12-4	19	TRBJ2-3	TRBD2	CASSHPGTSVPSSTDTQYF	TGTGCCAGCAGCCATCCGGGGACTAGCGTTCCTTCTAGCACAGATACGCAGTATTTT
NA	TRBV12-3/TRBV12-4	15	TRBJ2-3	TRBD1	CASTTLGQSPHMQYF	TGTGCCAGCACCACACTGGGACAGAGCCCCCATATGCAGTATTTT
many	TRBV5-1	14	TRBJ2-2	NA	CASSFLASTGELFF	TGCGCCAGCAGCTTCTTAGCGAGCACCGGGGAGCTGTTTTTT
NA	TRBV6-2/TRBV6-3	16	TRBJ1-5	NA	CASNPHQGRGAQPQHF	TGTGCCAGCAACCCCCACCAGGGTAGGGGGGCTCAGCCCCAGCATTTT
few	TRBV4-1	15	TRBJ1-3	NA	CASSQEGAYGNTIYF	TGCGCCAGCAGCCAAGAAGGGGCCTATGGAAACACCATATATTTT
many	TRBV11-2	14	TRBJ1-1	NA	CASSDATTETEAFF	TGTGCCAGCAGCGACGCAACCACGGAGACTGAAGCTTTCTTT
many	TRBV4-2	17	TRBJ1-5	TRBD1	CASSQDILRGQGQPQHF	TGTGCCAGCAGCCAAGATATATTAAGGGGGCAAGGACAGCCCCAGCATTTT
NA	TRBV5-1	16	TRBJ2-3	TRBD2	CASSLVSGRTADTRYF	TGCGCCAGCAGCTTGGTTAGCGGGAGAACGGCAGATACGCGGTATTTT
many	TRBV12-3/TRBV12-4	14	TRBJ2-3	NA	CASSLWAAGDTQYF	TGTGCCAGCAGCCTCTGGGCAGCTGGAGATACGCAGTATTTT
NA	TRBV5-1	16	TRBJ2-2	TRBD1	CASTQVTGPRDGELFF	TGCGCCAGCACCCAGGTGACAGGGCCCCGGGACGGGGAGCTGTTTTTT
few	TRBV9	15	TRBJ2-3	TRBD1	CASSVSGTGIDTQYF	TGTGCCAGCAGCGTTTCCGGGACAGGGATTGATACGCAGTATTTT
few	TRBV5-1	15	TRBJ1-1	NA	CASSPLRGTNTEAFF	TGCGCCAGCAGCCCCCTTCGAGGGACGAACACTGAAGCTTTCTTT
many	TRBV6-1	14	TRBJ2-2	TRBD1	CASSRTGGMGELFF	TGTGCCAGCTCCCGGACAGGTGGTATGGGGGAGCTGTTTTTT
NA	TRBV5-1	14	TRBJ2-7	TRBD2	CASSPSGGRYEQYF	TGCGCCAGCAGCCCCTCGGGGGGGCGATACGAGCAGTACTTC
NA	TRBV11-3	17	TRBJ2-4	TRBD2	CASSLLLAGLAKNIQYF	TGTGCCAGCAGCTTACTACTAGCGGGACTAGCCAAAAACATTCAGTACTTC
NA	TRBV4-2	18	TRBJ2-2	TRBD2	CASSRQTSGLGSTGELFF	TGTGCCAGCAGCCGCCAAACTAGCGGCCTCGGTAGCACCGGGGAGCTGTTTTTT
few	TRBV10-3	14	TRBJ2-7	TRBD1	CAISVGQGTREQYF	TGTGCCATCAGTGTGGGACAGGGGACGAGAGAGCAGTACTTC
NA	TRBV4-3	15	TRBJ2-2	NA	CASSQDPESAGELFF	TGCGCCAGCAGCCAAGATCCCGAGAGCGCCGGGGAGCTGTTTTTT
NA	TRBV19	11	TRBJ1-1	TRBD1	CASRIQGEAFF	TGTGCCAGTAGAATACAGGGGGAAGCTTTCTTT
many	TRBV12-3/TRBV12-4	14	TRBJ2-2	NA	CASRLGHTTGELFF	TGTGCCAGCAGGCTGGGACACACCACCGGGGAGCTGTTTTTT
few	TRBV7-3	13	TRBJ2-7	NA	CASSLGSPGEQYF	TGTGCCAGCAGCTTAGGGTCACCAGGGGAGCAGTACTTC
NA	TRBV6-2/TRBV6-3	16	TRBJ1-5	NA	CASSTPDRRENQPQHF	TGTGCCAGCAGTACCCCGGACAGAAGAGAGAATCAGCCCCAGCATTTT
many	TRBV12-3/TRBV12-4	11	TRBJ1-1	NA	CASSSRGEAFF	TGTGCCAGCAGTTCCAGGGGAGAAGCTTTCTTT
NA	TRBV4-1	18	TRBJ1-4	NA	CASSQDYQDPPTNEKLFF	TGCGCCAGCAGCCAAGACTACCAGGACCCTCCAACTAATGAAAAACTGTTTTTT
NA	TRBV7-3	14	TRBJ2-6	TRBD1	CASSRTGGANVLTF	TGTGCCAGCAGTCGGACAGGAGGGGCCAACGTCCTGACTTTC
once	TRBV5-1	16	TRBJ2-7	NA	CASSLTRGTGTYEQYF	TGCGCCAGCAGCTTGACCCGAGGGACCGGGACCTACGAGCAGTACTTC
NA	TRBV2	14	TRBJ2-7	TRBD1	CASGGTGDSYEQYF	TGTGCCAGCGGGGGGACAGGTGACTCCTACGAGCAGTACTTC
NA	TRBV25-1	18	TRBJ2-5	TRBD2	CASSEFSSGGAPWETQYF	TGTGCCAGCAGTGAATTTTCTAGCGGGGGGGCCCCCTGGGAGACCCAGTACTTC
NA	TRBV12-3/TRBV12-4	14	TRBJ1-5	TRBD1	CASRPTGSKEPQHF	TGTGCCAGCAGACCGACAGGGAGTAAGGAGCCCCAGCATTTT
few	TRBV20-1	12	TRBJ2-1	NA	CSARGGNNEQFF	TGCAGTGCTAGGGGGGGAAACAATGAGCAGTTCTTC
few	TRBV29-1	14	TRBJ2-7	TRBD1	CSVEGTGVSYEQYF	TGCAGCGTTGAGGGGACAGGGGTCTCCTACGAGCAGTACTTC
few	TRBV20-1	13	TRBJ1-1	NA	CSAAYRVGTEAFF	TGCAGTGCCGCCTACAGGGTGGGAACTGAAGCTTTCTTT
NA	TRBV6-1	13	TRBJ2-2	NA	CASSEWRAGELFF	TGTGCCAGCAGTGAATGGAGGGCCGGGGAGCTGTTTTTT
NA	TRBV2	12	TRBJ1-1	TRBD1	CASRRDRERAFF	TGTGCCAGCAGAAGAGACAGGGAACGAGCTTTCTTT
NA	TRBV20-1	14	TRBJ1-1	NA	CSALGQDENTEAFF	TGCAGTGCGTTGGGACAAGATGAGAACACTGAAGCTTTCTTT